The 15 T cell receptor beta chains below all came from one sample that was sequenced in a study of T cell responses to AZD1222 COVID-19 vaccine (dated by TCRdb to about 2021). What this sample's time point label stands for: baseline before first vaccination. Library generation was performed with the immunoSEQ multiplex PCR assay. TCRdb limited this immuneACCESS table to in-frame rearrangements with V and J called. A share of clones is missing; checked studies link under half to unresolved V genes, and the rest is unexplained. The sample includes 120,000 to 150,000 clones, with around 89% observed a single time. Of the sample, under 3.5% falls within the top ten clones. The source material was peripheral blood, sampled on day 0 of AZD1222 vaccination. The source is an adult in good health.

V and J are TRBV7-2 and TRBJ2-7; TRBD2 matches at 9 bases. The V gene end was trimmed by 1 base and the J gene end by 4 bases; junction bases not matched to a gene: 8. The CDR3 is made up of 16 amino acids. The germline CDR1 and CDR2 sequences are SGHTA and FQGNSA. The CDR3 region has the DNA TGTGCCAGCAGCTTAGGATCCGGGACTAGCTCTTACGAGCAGTACTTC. As protein: CASSLGSGTSSYEQYF.

The chain recombines TRBV29-1 with TRBJ2-1; TRBD1 matches at 8 bases. This CDR3 region has 17 residues. CDR1 is SQVTM and CDR2 is ANQGSEA in the germline V gene. V was clipped by 5 bases and J by 7 bases; unmatched bases: 19. CDR3 bases: TGCAGCGTTTTTCCCGACCCTACAGGGGGGATGGGGAATGAGCAGTTCTTC. Residues: CSVFPDPTGGMGNEQFF.

CDR3 region: CASSLVGSYNEQFF. The CDR3 DNA sequence: TGTGCCAGCAGTTTGGTGGGCTCCTACAATGAGCAGTTCTTC. The chain recombines TRBV28 with TRBJ2-1; D ambiguous. Germline loops: CDR1 MDHEN, CDR2 SYDVKM. The CDR3 length is 14 residues. V was cut by 3 bases and J by 0 bases, with 6 bases left in between.

The V call is TRBV18, the J call TRBJ2-7, with 7 bases lining up with TRBD2. Trimming took 3 bases from V and 5 from J; bases not matched to a gene: 4. The CDR3 loop spans 13 amino acids. Germline-derived CDR1 and CDR2 are KGHSH and LQKENI. Here the CDR3 reads CASSPTSRDEQYF. The CDR3 region has the DNA TGTGCCAGCTCACCGACTAGCCGCGACGAGCAGTACTTC.

This clone was seen once. The rearrangement links TRBV4-3 to TRBJ2-5; TRBD1 might be the D (5 bases). The CDR3 is 15 amino acids. V lost 1 base to trimming and J lost 5 bases, with 14 bases between them. Germline loops: CDR1 LGHNA, CDR2 YSLEER. The CDR3 coding sequence is TGCGCCAGCAGCCAAGGGAAGGCCCCAGGGGAGACCCAGTACTTC. Translated, it gives CASSQGKAPGETQYF.

The V and J genes are TRBV11-2 and TRBJ2-2; D gene uncertain. V lost 1 base and J lost 9, with 9 bases in between. The CDR3 is made up of 13 amino acids. Germline assignment: CDR1 SGHAT and CDR2 FQNNGV. CDR3 region: CASSLGQVWELFF. The CDR3 DNA reads as TGTGCCAGCAGCTTAGGCCAAGTCTGGGAGCTGTTTTTT.

The V gene is TRBV30, the J gene TRBJ1-5, with D possibly being TRBD1 (6 bases). The V gene lost 3 bases and the J gene lost 6 bases, with 15 bases spanning the gap. The length of the CDR3 is 14 residues. Per germline, CDR1 GTSNPN and CDR2 SVGIG (reference sequence). The CDR3 coding sequence is TGTGCCTGGAGCGGGGGGGCCCAGGGTCAGCCCCAGCATTTT. Its translation is CAWSGGAQGQPQHF.

The genes are TRBV7-8 and TRBJ1-5; D is perhaps TRBD1 (5 bases). Germline CDR1 is SGHVS and CDR2 is FQNEAQ. The CDR3 has 13 residues. V was cut by 1 base and J by 4 bases, with 5 bases left in between. The CDR3 sequence is CASSLDRNQPQHF. The CDR3 DNA sequence: TGTGCCAGCAGCTTAGACAGGAATCAGCCCCAGCATTTT.

The chain is built from TRBV12-3 or TRBV12-4 and TRBJ2-3; D gene uncertain. This CDR3 spans 12 amino acids. The V end was cut by 1 base, the J end by 6 bases, with 5 bases between. CDR3: CASSLVVDTQYF. The CDR3 DNA is TGTGCCAGCAGTTTAGTGGTGGATACGCAGTATTTT.

The V gene is TRBV7-2, the J gene TRBJ2-2, with D perhaps matching TRBD2 (8 bases). Germline CDR1 is SGHTA and CDR2 is FQGNSA. The CDR3 spans 15 residues. Trimming pared 6 bases from V and 8 bases from J, leaving 19 bases between. The CDR3 sequence: CASSPREGAWGELFF. CDR3 DNA sequence: TGTGCCAGCAGTCCTCGGGAGGGGGCGTGGGGGGAGCTGTTTTTT.

The rearrangement links TRBV6-5 to TRBJ2-5, with D tentatively TRBD1 (5 bases). The CDR3 sequence is 14 residues long. The V gene's germline CDR1 is MNHEY and CDR2 SVGAGI. Trimming cost V 3 bases and J 0 bases, with 8 bases left between them. The CDR3 protein is CASSYRQYQETQYF. CDR3 DNA: TGTGCCAGCAGTTATCGACAGTACCAAGAGACCCAGTACTTC.

The chain combines TRBV7-8 with TRBJ2-3, with 8 bases fitting TRBD1. The V segment lost 5 bases and the J segment 0 bases; nucleotides outside the gene matches: 1. The V gene's germline CDR1 is SGHVS and CDR2 FQNEAQ. The CDR3 extends over 14 amino acids. In DNA form, the CDR3 reads TGTGCCAGCAGCCGGACAGGGAGCACAGATACGCAGTATTTT. This encodes CASSRTGSTDTQYF. Complete variable domain (other parts from reference TRBV7-8 and TRBJ2-3): GAGVSQSPRYKVAKRGQDVALRCDPISGHVSLFWYQQALGQGPEFLTYFQNEAQLDKSGLPSDRFFAERPEGSVSTLKIQRTQQEDSAVYLCASSRTGSTDTQYFGPGTRLTVL.

The genes are TRBV19 and TRBJ2-7; TRBD1 aligns across 7 bases. The CDR3 consists of 14 residues. Germline loops: CDR1 LNHDA, CDR2 SQIVND (reference sequence). V shed 7 bases and J 1 base; nucleotides not matched to a gene: 7. This chain's CDR3 is CASTTGVGSYEQYF. The CDR3 DNA sequence: TGTGCCAGTACAACAGGGGTAGGGTCCTACGAGCAGTACTTC.

J is TRBJ2-5 and V is TRBV18; D unresolved. With 2 bases removed from V and 2 bases from J, the gap between germline ends came to 3 bases. The CDR3 is 12 residues long. Germline loops: CDR1 KGHSH, CDR2 LQKENI. The CDR3 loop is CASSPAQETQYF. In nucleotides, the CDR3 is TGTGCCAGCTCACCAGCTCAAGAGACCCAGTACTTC. Full variable domain (outside the CDR3, taken from reference TRBV18 and TRBJ2-5): NAGVMQNPRHLVRRRGQEARLRCSPMKGHSHVYWYRQLPEEGLKFMVYLQKENIIDESGMPKERFSAEFPKEGPSILRIQQVVRGDSAAYFCASSPAQETQYFGPGTRLLVL.

V gene TRBV24-1 combines with J gene TRBJ2-2; D call uncertain. The germline CDR1 and CDR2 sequences are KGHDR and SFDVKD. Trimming removed 6 bases at V and 1 base at J, with 8 bases between. The CDR3 sequence is 14 residues long. CDR3 DNA sequence: TGTGCCACCAGTCCCGCAGGGAACACCGGGGAGCTGTTTTTT. Protein product: CATSPAGNTGELFF.